This TCR beta chain stems from a study of cytomegalovirus exposure and HLA in healthy donors. General observations from the study: In terms of immune exposure information, only CMV serostatus was available. Several top significant clusters appeared, in a later analysis, to be linked to common viral pathogens.

Both 60 Vbeta primers and 13 Jbeta primers went into the PCR. Sequenced by immunoSEQ multiplex PCR; TCRdb stores in-frame clones only, minus some. The table includes around 120,000 clones, about 80% detected once. This clone was observed a few times. Its target is unknown. The CDR3 consists of 13 residues. Trimming removed 6 bases from V and 0 bases from J, with 6 bases in between. Looked up from germline, CDR1 is SGHRS and CDR2 is YFSETQ. The sequenced material came from PBMCs. The V call is TRBV5-1, the J call TRBJ1-4; no reliable D call. This TCR came from a human donor in good health. In DNA, the CDR3 is TGCGCCAGCACGTATGCAACTAATGAAAAACTGTTTTTT. Its protein is CASTYATNEKLFF.